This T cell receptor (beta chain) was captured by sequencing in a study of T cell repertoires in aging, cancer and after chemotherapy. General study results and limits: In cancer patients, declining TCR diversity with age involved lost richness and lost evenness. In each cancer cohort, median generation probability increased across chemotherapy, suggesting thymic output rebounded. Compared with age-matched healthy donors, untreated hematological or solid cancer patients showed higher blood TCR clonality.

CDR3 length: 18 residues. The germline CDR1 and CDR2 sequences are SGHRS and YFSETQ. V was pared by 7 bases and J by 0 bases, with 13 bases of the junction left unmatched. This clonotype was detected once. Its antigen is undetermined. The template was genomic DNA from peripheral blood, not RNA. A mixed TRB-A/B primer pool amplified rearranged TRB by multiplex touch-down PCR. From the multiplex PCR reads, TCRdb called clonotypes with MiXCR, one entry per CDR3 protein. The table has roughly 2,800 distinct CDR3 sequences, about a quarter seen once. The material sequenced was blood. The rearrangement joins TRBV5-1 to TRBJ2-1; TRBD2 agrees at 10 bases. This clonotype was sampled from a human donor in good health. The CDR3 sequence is CASGLAGTSDNSYNEQFF. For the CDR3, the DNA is TGCGCCAGCGGCCTAGCGGGGACTAGCGATAACTCCTACAATGAGCAGTTCTTC.